The source of this TCR beta chain is a study of metastatic and nonmetastatic thyroid tumors. Study-level information: The study looked at repertoires side by side in blood and in tumor or nodule tissue from malignant and benign thyroid patients.

There were no patients who had received any treatment before thyroid surgery. The V end was cut by 3 bases, the J end by 7 bases, with 16 bases between. This CDR3 is built from 14 residues. CDR1 SGHTS and CDR2 YDEGEE come from the germline V gene. This clone has a count of ten or more. The antigen remains unidentified. Study findings and constraints: Malignant thyroid tumors reportedly had TCR beta diversity that was significantly higher than in benign nodules, in blood and tumor.

In the original analysis: To classify distant metastasis in papillary thyroid cancer, a model was built from CDR3 differences across clinicopathological groups. TCRdb re-processed the PCR reads through MiXCR. The V and J calls and clone size are TCRdb's, not the authors'. Of some 64,000 clones detected, about 4% appear once; the ten largest clones hold about a fifth. The receptor was isolated from a female donor with papillary thyroid cancer or a benign thyroid nodule (not recorded which). Some clones in this sample may be carry-over from other donors' samples. The chain joins TRBV5-8 to TRBJ1-2; perhaps TRBD1 as D (5 bases). The sample consisted of blood. CDR3 in amino acids: CASSWRGARGGYTF. Written as DNA, the CDR3 is TGTGCCAGCAGCTGGAGAGGGGCCAGAGGTGGCTACACCTTC.